This T cell receptor (beta chain) was found in a study of OX40 agonist ivuxolimab in advanced cancers. Looking at the study overall: Partial responses, seen in three patients, involved one hepatocellular carcinoma and two cutaneous melanomas.

Study results and limitations: The CD4+ and CD8+ T cells in the blood had expanded clonally by week 6 at 0.1 to 3.0 mg/kg.

Exclusion applied to patients with autoimmune disease history or systemic immunosuppression. The data were produced by immunoSEQ multiplex PCR, yet TCRdb's version contains in-frame clones alone and is incomplete. The profile shows about 100,000 clones, 89% of them singletons. V gave up 5 bases and J gave up 10 bases, with 17 bases separating them. The CDR3 spans 13 residues. The germline gives CDR1 SGHAT, CDR2 FQNNGV. About this clone itself: Its antigen is unknown.

The TCR was taken from an adult with an advanced solid tumor such as melanoma, head and neck, liver or kidney cancer. The chain links TRBV11-2 to TRBJ2-5, with D perhaps TRBD2 (5 bases). Here the sequenced sample was CD4+ or CD8+ T cells sorted from blood, taken in a trial of the OX40 agonist ivuxolimab. CDR3 region: CASSRGLTGNQYF. Here the CDR3 DNA reads TGTGCCAGCAGCCGAGGGCTTACCGGAAACCAGTACTTC.